Below, 17 T cell receptor beta chains from the same sample are listed, as sequenced in a study of shared clonotypes between healthy human individuals. Data came from immunoSEQ multiplex PCR; TCRdb stores just in-frame clones and leaves some out. Counted here are about 490,000 clones, around 73% occurring once; the ten biggest clones make up around 13%. What was sequenced was PBMCs. These receptors came from a woman aged 40 to 50 in good health. Some clones in this sample may be carry-over from other donors' samples.

The rearrangement joins TRBV2 to TRBJ2-5, with D possibly being TRBD1 (5 bases). CDR1 SNHLY and CDR2 FYNNEI come from the germline V gene. V was pared by 5 bases and J by 4 bases, with 14 bases between. This CDR3 has 14 residues. The DNA of the CDR3 is TGTGCCAGCAGTTGGCCCAGGGCCCCAGAGACCCAGTACTTC. Translation: CASSWPRAPETQYF.

The CDR3 protein is CASSQAETQYF. The CDR3 DNA is TGTGCCAGCAGCCAAGCCGAGACGCAGTATTTT. The chain links TRBV4-2 to TRBJ2-3; D not certain. Trimming stripped 1 base from V and 9 bases from J, with 5 bases between. This CDR3 has 11 residues. Germline V gives CDR1 LGHNA, CDR2 YNFKEQ.

The chain recombines TRBV19 with TRBJ2-3, with D tentatively TRBD1 (6 bases). With 5 bases removed from V and 0 bases from J, the gap between germline ends came to 12 bases. Germline assignment: CDR1 LNHDA and CDR2 SQIVND (reference sequence). This CDR3 spans 15 amino acids. DNA of the CDR3: TGTGCCAGTAGTGCCGGACAGATGAGCACAGATACGCAGTATTTT. It translates to CASSAGQMSTDTQYF.

The rearrangement uses TRBV7-8 and TRBJ2-1; D is perhaps TRBD1 (5 bases). V was pared by 8 bases and J by 6 bases, with 17 bases between. Germline assignment: CDR1 SGHVS and CDR2 FQNEAQ. The CDR3 runs 14 residues. CDR3 coding DNA: TGTGCCAGCGGGGCTAGGGTACGTAGCAATGAGCAGTTCTTC. This codes for CASGARVRSNEQFF.

The rearrangement joins TRBV29-1 to TRBJ2-3; 9 bases fit TRBD2. V lost 8 bases to trimming and J lost 2 bases; unmatched junction nucleotides: 5. Germline V lookup: CDR1 SQVTM, CDR2 ANQGSEA. This CDR3 comprises 13 residues. The DNA for the CDR3 is TGCAGCCCTTGGGGACTAGCCACAGATACGCAGTATTTT. Protein product: CSPWGLATDTQYF.

V gene TRBV5-5 combines with J gene TRBJ2-2; 7 bases match TRBD1. This CDR3 is 16 amino acids long. V trimming: 4 bases; J trimming: 1 base; junction bases outside the gene matches: 7. Per germline, CDR1 SGHKS and CDR2 YYEKEE (reference sequence). The CDR3 is CASSGRQGGNTGELFF. The DNA of the CDR3 is TGTGCCAGCAGCGGCAGACAGGGCGGGAACACCGGGGAGCTGTTTTTT. The complete variable domain, with remaining parts taken from reference TRBV5-5 and TRBJ2-2, reads DAGVTQSPTHLIKTRGQQVTLRCSPISGHKSVSWYQQVLGQGPQFIFQYYEKEERGRGNFPDRFSARQFPNYSSELNVNALLLGDSALYLCASSGRQGGNTGELFFGEGSRLTVL.

This clone was observed a handful of times. This chain links TRBV28 with TRBJ1-5; 8 positions match TRBD1. This CDR3 spans 15 amino acids. Germline trimming cut 3 bases from V and 2 bases from J; bases unmatched to any gene: 3. Germline V CDR1 and CDR2: MDHEN, SYDVKM. CDR3 residues: CASSFAGGGNQPQHF. CDR3 nucleotide sequence: TGTGCCAGCAGTTTTGCAGGGGGCGGCAATCAGCCCCAGCATTTT.

The genes are TRBV15 and TRBJ2-7; D is tentatively TRBD1 or TRBD2 (6 bases each). Per germline, CDR1 LNHNV and CDR2 YYDKDF (reference sequence). Trimming shortened V by 5 bases and J by 2 bases, and 16 bases separated the two germline ends. CDR3 length: 15 amino acids. The CDR3 DNA sequence: TGTGCCACCAGCCGGGGATGGGGGGCCGCCTACGAGCAGTACTTC. Protein sequence: CATSRGWGAAYEQYF.

DNA for the CDR3: TGTGCCAGCAGCGTAGGGGCAGGGCCTCTGAACACTGAAGCTTTCTTT. Its translation is CASSVGAGPLNTEAFF. V is TRBV9 and J is TRBJ1-1; a possible D gene is TRBD1 (5 bases). The CDR3 sequence is 16 residues long. Deletions cut 0 bases from V and 0 bases from J, with 12 bases between. Germline V lookup: CDR1 SGDLS, CDR2 YYNGEE.

V is TRBV10-3 and J is TRBJ1-5; 7 nucleotides align to TRBD1. The J segment lost 5 bases and the V segment lost 10 bases, leaving 2 bases of the junction unmatched. Looked up from germline, CDR1 is ENHRY and CDR2 is SYGVKD. The CDR3 length is 11 residues. The CDR3 is CATGTDQPQHF. CDR3 sequence (DNA): TGTGCCACCGGGACAGATCAGCCCCAGCATTTT.

The rearrangement links TRBV5-5 to TRBJ1-1; 8 bases map to TRBD1. With 1 base clipped from V and 5 bases from J, the junction kept 7 bases outside the gene matches. The germline gives CDR1 SGHKS, CDR2 YYEKEE (reference sequence). The CDR3 loop spans 15 amino acids. The CDR3, as DNA: TGTGCCAGCAGCTTGCAGGGGGCGCGATGGACTGAAGCTTTCTTT. Its translation: CASSLQGARWTEAFF.

The chain has TRBV5-6 and TRBJ1-5; 12 bases align to TRBD1. The CDR3 has 19 residues. The junction had 13 bases not matched to a gene; V was cut back by 0 bases and J by 6 bases. Looked up from germline, CDR1 is SGHDT and CDR2 is YYEEEE. Here the CDR3 DNA reads TGTGCCAGCAGCTTGGCCGGGACAGGGGGCGAAGGTTGGTTTCAGCCCCAGCATTTT. It encodes CASSLAGTGGEGWFQPQHF. The full variable domain, completed using reference TRBV5-6 and TRBJ1-5, is DAGVTQSPTHLIKTRGQQVTLRCSPKSGHDTVSWYQQALGQGPQFIFQYYEEEERQRGNFPDRFSGHQFPNYSSELNVNALLLGDSALYLCASSLAGTGGEGWFQPQHFGDGTRLSIL.

This clone was found a few times. This CDR3 reads CASSLGTAKNIQYF. CDR3 DNA: TGTGCCAGCAGCTTAGGGACGGCAAAAAACATTCAGTACTTC. The chain is built from TRBV7-9 and TRBJ2-4; D call uncertain. This CDR3 is 14 amino acids long. From germline, CDR1 is SEHNR and CDR2 FQNEAQ (reference sequence). Deletions cut 1 base from V and 4 bases from J, with 8 bases between.

With regard to this clone: A read error may account for a junction end that differs from germline. The chain has TRBV30 and TRBJ1-2; 9 bases align to TRBD1. There are 14 residues in the CDR3. The germline V gene has CDR1 GTSNPN and CDR2 SVGIG (reference sequence). CDR3 sequence reads: CAWSDRGRSYGYIF. CDR3 nucleotide sequence: TGTGCCTGGAGTGACAGGGGGCGCAGCTATGGCTACATCTTC.

The V call is TRBV18, the J call TRBJ1-2; 7 bases match TRBD1. The J segment lost 1 base and the V segment lost 6 bases, leaving 8 bases of the junction unmatched. The germline gives CDR1 KGHSH, CDR2 LQKENI. The CDR3 has 15 amino acids. The chain's CDR3 is CASSLDRAINYGYTF. The CDR3 DNA reads TGTGCCAGCTCCCTCGACAGGGCTATTAACTATGGCTACACCTTC.

CDR3 region: CASSLLASGFTGELFF. CDR3 coding DNA: TGCGCCAGCAGCTTGCTTGCTAGCGGGTTCACCGGGGAGCTGTTTTTT. V and J are TRBV5-1 and TRBJ2-2, with TRBD2 matching 8 bases. The length of the CDR3 is 16 residues. Germline CDR1 SGHRS, CDR2 YFSETQ. V lost 1 base to trimming and J lost 4 bases; unmatched junction nucleotides: 6.

This clone turned up a few times. The rearrangement links TRBV28 to TRBJ1-4; D uncertain. V lost 5 bases and J 5 bases, leaving 9 bases between the germline ends. Germline assignment: CDR1 MDHEN and CDR2 SYDVKM. The CDR3 is 13 residues long. This CDR3 is CASSEPSNEKLFF. The CDR3, as DNA: TGTGCCAGCAGTGAACCTTCAAATGAAAAACTGTTTTTT.